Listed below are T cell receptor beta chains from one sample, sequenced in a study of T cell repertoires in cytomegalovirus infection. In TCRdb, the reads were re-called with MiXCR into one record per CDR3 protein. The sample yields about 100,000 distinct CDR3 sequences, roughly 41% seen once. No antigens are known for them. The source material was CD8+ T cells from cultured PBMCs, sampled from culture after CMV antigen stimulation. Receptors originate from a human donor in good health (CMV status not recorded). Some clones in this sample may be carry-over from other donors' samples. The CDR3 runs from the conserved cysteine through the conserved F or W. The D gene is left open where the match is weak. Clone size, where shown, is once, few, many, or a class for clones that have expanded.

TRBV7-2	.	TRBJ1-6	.	TGTGCCAGCAGCTTCCTCACAGGTTCCGGCTCCTATAATTCACCCCTCCACTTT	CASSFLTGSGSYNSPLHF
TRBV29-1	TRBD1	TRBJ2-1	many	TGCAGCGTTGAAAGGGGGGACTCCCGGGACAGGTATGGTGAGCAGTTCTTC	CSVERGDSRDRYGEQFF
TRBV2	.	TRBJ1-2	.	TGTGCCAGCAGGGTCTGGGCGTCTTGGGCTTTC	CASRVWASWAF
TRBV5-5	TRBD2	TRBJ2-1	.	TGTGCCAGCAGCCCCCCACTAGCGGGGGCCTACAATGAGCAGTTCTTC	CASSPPLAGAYNEQFF
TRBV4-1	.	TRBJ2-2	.	TGCGCCAGCAGCCTCGATGACTCGAACACCGGGGAGCTGTTTTTT	CASSLDDSNTGELFF
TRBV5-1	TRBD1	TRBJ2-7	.	TGCGCCAGCAGCTCCCTCCCGGACAGGGGAAGCGAGCAGTACTTC	CASSSLPDRGSEQYF
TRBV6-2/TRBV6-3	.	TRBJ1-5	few	TGTGCCACCCGAGACGGAGTTAGCTCTCAGCCCCAGCATTTT	CATRDGVSSQPQHF
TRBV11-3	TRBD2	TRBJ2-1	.	TGTGCCAGCAGCTTCGCTAGCGGAGAGCAGTTCTTC	CASSFASGEQFF
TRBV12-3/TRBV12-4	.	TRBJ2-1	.	TGTGCCAGCAGTTTAGCGGGGGTAGAAGGAAATGAGCAGTTCTTC	CASSLAGVEGNEQFF
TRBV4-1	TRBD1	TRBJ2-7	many	TGCGCCAGCAGCCATCGACAGGGAAGGGACGAGCAGTACTTC	CASSHRQGRDEQYF
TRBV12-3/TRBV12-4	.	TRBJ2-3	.	TGTGCCAGCAGTTTAGGACACAGGAGCACAGATACGCAGTATTTT	CASSLGHRSTDTQYF
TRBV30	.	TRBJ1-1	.	TGTGCCTGGAAACGGTTCATGAACACTGAAGCTTTCTTT	CAWKRFMNTEAFF
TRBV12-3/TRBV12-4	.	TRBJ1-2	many	TGTGCCAGCAGTTTATGGCAGACAAACTATGGCTACACCTTC	CASSLWQTNYGYTF
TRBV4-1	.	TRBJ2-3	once	TGCGCCAGCAGCCAAGAAATCCCGGTTCTCACAGATACGCAGTATTTT	CASSQEIPVLTDTQYF
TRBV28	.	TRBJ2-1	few	TGTGCCAGCAGTTTTCATCAGGGCACCTCCTACAATGAGCAGTTCTTC	CASSFHQGTSYNEQFF
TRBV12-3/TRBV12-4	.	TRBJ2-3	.	TGTGCCAGCAGTTTGGGGGGATCAGATACGCAGTATTTT	CASSLGGSDTQYF
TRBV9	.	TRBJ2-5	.	TGTGCCAGCAGCGTAGATGGAGAGACCCAGTACTTC	CASSVDGETQYF
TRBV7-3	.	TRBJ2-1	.	TGTGCCAGCAGCTTTGACAGACTCCACAATGAGCAGTTCTTC	CASSFDRLHNEQFF
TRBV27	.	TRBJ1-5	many	TGTGCCAGCAGCCCTGGGGGGACAAATCAGCCCCAGCATTTT	CASSPGGTNQPQHF
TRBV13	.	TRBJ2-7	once	TGTGCCAGCAGTTTAAGGCGGCTCGGGGGAATTGAGCAGTACTTC	CASSLRRLGGIEQYF